The clone carrying this TCR beta chain was counted a few times. The antigen remains undetermined. These data belong to a study of CD8 T cells in ankylosing spondylitis. TCRdb called the 5' RACE reads again in MiXCR, with one record for every CDR3 protein. The data show 300,000 to 350,000 distinct CDR3 sequences, roughly 14% seen once. Germline V gene data show CDR1 as SGHAT and CDR2 as FQNNGV. Between the trimmed V and J ends, which lost 2 bases and 9 bases, there was a span of 8 bases. The CDR3 covers 13 residues. Findings and caveats of the study: Disease-linked clones had a CD8+ phenotype and relatively low frequency in peripheral blood. From matched ankylosing spondylitis synovial fluid, disease-linked clones were reportedly recovered at significantly enriched levels.

The sample was blood, either unsorted or a sorted T cell fraction (not recorded which). The origin of this receptor is a male donor with ankylosing spondylitis or in good health (not recorded which). The chain carries TRBV11-2 and TRBJ1-6; D unclear. For the CDR3, the DNA is TGTGCCAGCAGCTTACCGATGGGTTCACCCCTCCACTTT. This codes for CASSLPMGSPLHF.